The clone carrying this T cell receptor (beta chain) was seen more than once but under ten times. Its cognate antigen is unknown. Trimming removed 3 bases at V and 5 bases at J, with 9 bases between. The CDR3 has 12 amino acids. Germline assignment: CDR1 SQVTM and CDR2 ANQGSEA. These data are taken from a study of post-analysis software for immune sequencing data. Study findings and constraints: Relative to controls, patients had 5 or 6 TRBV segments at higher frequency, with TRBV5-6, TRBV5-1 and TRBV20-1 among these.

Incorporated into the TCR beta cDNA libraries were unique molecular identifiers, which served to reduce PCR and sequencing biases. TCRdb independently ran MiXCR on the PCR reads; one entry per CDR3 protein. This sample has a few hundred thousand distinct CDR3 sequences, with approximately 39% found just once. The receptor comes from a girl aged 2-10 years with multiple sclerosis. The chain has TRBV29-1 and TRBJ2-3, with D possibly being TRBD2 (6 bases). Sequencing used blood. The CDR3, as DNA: TGCAGCGTTGAGAAGGGAGGAGATACGCAGTATTTT. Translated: CSVEKGGDTQYF.